Listed below are T cell receptor beta chains from one sample, sequenced in a study of early T cells in non-severe SARS-CoV-2 infection. TCRdb ran MiXCR on the 5' RACE reads and lists one entry per CDR3 protein. The sample gives around 20,000 distinct CDR3 sequences, about 4% of which show up once; about 1.5% is in the top ten. Sequencing input: whole blood. The receptors come from an adult who was a healthcare worker with PCR-confirmed SARS-CoV-2 infection or an uninfected control (not recorded which). Both conserved end residues are trimmed from each CDR3.

j_call v_call cdr3_aa
TRBJ2-5 TRBV12-3/TRBV12-4 ASSFWGMGETQY
TRBJ1-3 TRBV30 AWSVGRSSGNTIY
TRBJ2-7 TRBV7-9 ASSNSKKSSYEQY
TRBJ1-1 TRBV10-1 ASKASRNTEAF
TRBJ2-1 TRBV3-1 ASSQVVLSSYNEQF
TRBJ2-7 TRBV30 AWSRSYEQY
TRBJ2-4 TRBV6-6 ASSYAQGLAGNIQY
TRBJ1-6 TRBV30 AWSRAGSPLH
TRBJ1-5 TRBV19 ASSNPRTGEPQH
TRBJ2-7 TRBV11-2 ASSLTHLGGQNSYEQY
TRBJ1-1 TRBV7-8 ASSELLPEAF
TRBJ2-7 TRBV12-3/TRBV12-4 ASSPDRGEQY
TRBJ2-3 TRBV7-2 ASSRGLAGVGDTQY
TRBJ1-1 TRBV18 ASSPGGLWTEAF
TRBJ2-1 TRBV11-2 ASSLGALGNEQF
TRBJ2-2 TRBV18 ASSPRVGERANTGELF
TRBJ2-7 TRBV5-6 ASSLAGTGRREQY
TRBJ1-1 TRBV5-5 ASSFQSHLNTEAF
TRBJ2-7 TRBV12-3/TRBV12-4 ASSPGGSQREQY
TRBJ1-1 TRBV6-4 ASRGPQGNTEAF
TRBJ2-7 TRBV13 ASSLRNEQY
TRBJ2-7 TRBV6-2/TRBV6-3 ASSEGQSSYEQY
TRBJ2-7 TRBV12-3/TRBV12-4 ASRGGATGDEQY
TRBJ1-1 TRBV6-4 ASSATREGYTEAF
TRBJ2-1 TRBV6-4 ARLAGASYNEQF
TRBJ2-3 TRBV7-2 ADSAGGDTQY
TRBJ2-3 TRBV10-2 ASRGTGITDTQY
TRBJ2-7 TRBV29-1 SVEGGSVTGVHEQY
TRBJ2-5 TRBV6-5 ASSYWTGEETQY
TRBJ1-1 TRBV18 ASSPGPNTEAF
TRBJ2-7 TRBV20-1 SARGIGHGPLYEQY
TRBJ2-3 TRBV10-3 AISLGGQGTDTQY
TRBJ1-1 TRBV18 ASSPPEDTEAF
TRBJ2-7 TRBV10-1 ASREARRHRASYEQY
TRBJ2-7 TRBV6-5 ASSYRGTLAYEQY
TRBJ1-1 TRBV10-3 AISGPTGTGGTMDTEAF
TRBJ2-2 TRBV12-3/TRBV12-4 ASSRGEGWDSSVSGELF
TRBJ2-1 TRBV18 ASSPSPSAPEQF
TRBJ1-2 TRBV20-1 SALTGGGGYT
TRBJ2-7 TRBV10-3 AIMSSSGASYEQY
TRBJ2-3 TRBV4-1 ASSLFRGGGGTDTQY
TRBJ2-1 TRBV12-3/TRBV12-4 ASSLTSGGRVSYNEQF